Included here is one TCR beta chain sequence, with context. The antigen is unknown. Regarding treatment: roughly 18 received Ad26.COV2.S at low or high dose, single or two shots; 5 received placebo; per-sample allocation not given. Following the first vaccine or placebo injection, samples were taken on day 63. This entry belongs to a study of Ad26.COV2.S vaccination and SARS-CoV-2 variants. At the level of the study: Intramuscularly, Ad26.COV2.S was given either once or twice, 56 days apart.

V gave up 1 base and J gave up 2 bases; unmatched junction bases: 3. CDR3 length equals 15 residues. Per germline, CDR1 SGHKS and CDR2 YYEKEE (reference sequence). Produced via immunoSEQ multiplex PCR; TCRdb's table is partial and in-frame only. Of 300,000 to 500,000 clones in the sample, roughly nine tenths were seen once. The study, taken as a whole, reports: Recipients of either vaccine or placebo displayed similar breadth of non-spike TCRs. Vaccine recipients had higher spike-specific TCR breadth than placebo recipients. Quantification of TCR breadth and depth may have yielded underestimates of total T cell responses.

The V and J genes are TRBV5-5 and TRBJ2-7, with 10 bases that match TRBD1. This receptor was taken from a person aged 18 to 65 who received the Ad26.COV2.S COVID-19 vaccine or a placebo. Specimen: peripheral blood, collected in a trial of Ad26.COV2.S vaccine versus placebo. The CDR3 protein is CASSLLGQGPYEQYF. CDR3 nucleotides: TGTGCCAGCAGCTTGTTGGGACAGGGGCCCTACGAGCAGTACTTC.